This record concerns one T cell receptor (beta chain) sequence. Other DNA sequences of this sample code for an identical CDR3. This entry belongs to a study of control samples from healthy donors and cancer patients. V was clipped by 3 bases and J by 5 bases, with 13 bases between them. The CDR3 contains 14 residues. CDR1 and CDR2 (germline): MDHEN, SYDVKM. TCRdb keeps only in-frame clones here, not all; method: immunoSEQ multiplex PCR. The sample includes around 170,000 clones, 90% of them seen just once. The source is a woman between 45 and 60 years old in good health. Sequenced sample: blood. The genes are TRBV28 and TRBJ1-1; possible D gene TRBD1, 6 bases. The CDR3 loop reads CASSFGQGRTEAFF. Here the CDR3 DNA reads TGTGCCAGCAGTTTCGGCCAGGGGAGAACTGAAGCTTTCTTT.